The rows below give T cell receptor beta chains drawn from one sample of a study of T cells expressing NK-cell markers. TCRdb derives one entry per CDR3 protein from the 5' RACE reads, leaving out DNA. The listing contains approximately 550,000 distinct CDR3 sequences. Sequencing used blood T cells: a sorted CD56 or NKG2C T cell subset, CD4+ or CD8+ T cells, or bulk PBMC T cells (not recorded which). The receptors here all came from a man aged 18 to 29 in good health. Each CDR3 is given with its conserved first and last residue.

>TRBV6-2/TRBV6-3|TRBJ1-1
CASSDSPTAFF
>TRBV5-1|TRBJ2-3
CASSFSLSPTDTQYF
>TRBV10-1|TRBJ2-3
CASSESRPEFLTDTQYF
>TRBV6-1|TRBJ1-1
CASSPDRGNTEAFF
>TRBV20-1|TRBJ2-3
CSARMASGHTDTQYF
>TRBV7-9|TRBJ2-7
CASSFGQVPNHEQYF
>TRBV29-1|TRBJ2-5
CSVDVAGGIKETQYF
>TRBV14|TRBJ1-3
CASRSGVGNTIYF
>TRBV11-2|TRBJ2-1
CASSAPSYNEQFF
>TRBV4-3|TRBJ2-7
CASSQDIGRVNYEQYF
>TRBV6-4|TRBJ2-3
CASLSYVGGQRSTDTQYF
>TRBV27|TRBJ1-5
CASSLIGTGGRQPQHF
>TRBV4-1|TRBJ1-2
CASRQGYGYTF
>TRBV6-2/TRBV6-3|TRBJ1-2
CASSYMQHYGYTF
>TRBV12-3/TRBV12-4|TRBJ2-7
CASSLVRGADQYF
>TRBV19|TRBJ1-1
CASSNQGVTSTEAFF
>TRBV5-6|TRBJ2-7
CASSLDPDSTYEQYF
>TRBV6-1|TRBJ1-2
CASSLPMAHGGYGYTF
>TRBV27|TRBJ2-5
CASARGLVGETQYF
>TRBV6-1|TRBJ2-1
CASNAEAYNEQFF
>TRBV12-3/TRBV12-4|TRBJ1-1
CASSRYTEAFF
>TRBV7-8|TRBJ2-3
CASSLYTSGRPDTQYF
>TRBV29-1|TRBJ2-1
CSVERRGQGLGTYNEQFF
>TRBV7-2|TRBJ2-6
CASSATGVSGANVLTF
>TRBV7-9|TRBJ1-1
CASSTRQGIPTEAFF
>TRBV5-1|TRBJ2-5
CASSLGTPAGETQYF
>TRBV27|TRBJ2-7
CASSLIGSSGSYEQYF
>TRBV29-1|TRBJ2-3
CSVFGSLRVADTQYF
>TRBV5-5|TRBJ1-5
CASSLRVRQPQHF
>TRBV18|TRBJ2-3
CASSPQSGEDTQYF
>TRBV20-1|TRBJ1-2
CSADATGYGYTF
>TRBV4-3|TRBJ2-1
CASSQLAGRSYNEQFF
>TRBV7-8|TRBJ1-3
CASSPRRGATGNTIYF
>TRBV4-2|TRBJ2-7
CASSLTEKTVEQYF
>TRBV5-1|TRBJ2-5
CASSLGLANNVETQYF
>TRBV28|TRBJ2-7
CASSFLTSGPAYEQYF
>TRBV28|TRBJ2-7
CASEAGQGNSYEQYF
>TRBV27|TRBJ2-3
CASSLFGGGDTQYF
>TRBV6-2/TRBV6-3|TRBJ2-7
CASSYASPYEQYF
>TRBV4-2|TRBJ2-3
CASSQEGPPRTDTQYF
>TRBV3-1|TRBJ2-7
CASSQVSSYEQYF
>TRBV3-1|TRBJ2-7
CASSPGTRSSYEQYF
>TRBV6-2/TRBV6-3|TRBJ2-7
CAARDGLYEQYF
>TRBV10-3|TRBJ2-2
CASGTADTGELFF
>TRBV11-2|TRBJ1-6
CASSPHRVQGVMSYNSPLHF
>TRBV29-1|TRBJ1-2
CSVEAGQASGGYTF
>TRBV6-5|TRBJ2-1
CASSYVAGGAGNEQFF
>TRBV6-2/TRBV6-3|TRBJ2-7
CASSYSLLAAYEQYF
>TRBV11-2|TRBJ1-3
CASSFGPPVRYSGNTIYF
>TRBV20-1|TRBJ2-7
CSARTSGRAIEQYF
>TRBV12-3/TRBV12-4|TRBJ2-4
CASSMGGTSGRTRNIQYF
>TRBV13|TRBJ2-7
CASSKRSTGTAAYEQYF
>TRBV12-3/TRBV12-4|TRBJ2-1
CASSSQGGLGDEQFF